Listed below are T cell receptor beta chains from one sample, sequenced in a study of blood T cell repertoires in COVID-19. Libraries were prepared by immunoSEQ multiplex PCR; TCRdb keeps only in-frame clonotypes and omits some of them. The sample contains some 80,000 clones, 75% to 90% of which appear only once. The sample was peripheral blood. The receptors here all came from a middle-aged woman with active or convalescent COVID-19. Each CDR3 is given with its conserved first and last residue. A D gene is named only where the DNA matches it firmly. A row's size may be missing; if present it is once, few, many or a size class.

len	v_gene	j_gene	d_gene	abundance	CDR3aa	CDR3nt
15	TRBV19	TRBJ2-1	.	.	CASTRLITDSNEQFF	TGTGCCAGTACCCGACTAATAACCGACTCCAATGAGCAGTTCTTC
15	TRBV4-3	TRBJ2-7	TRBD1	.	CASSSRDRGSYEQYF	TGCGCCAGCAGCTCCCGGGACAGGGGTTCCTACGAGCAGTACTTC
14	TRBV16	TRBJ1-5	.	.	CASSQRAGDQPQHF	TGTGCCAGCAGCCAAAGGGCAGGGGATCAGCCCCAGCATTTT
15	TRBV19	TRBJ1-5	.	.	CASSSSSGEYQPQHF	TGTGCCAGTAGTAGTAGTAGCGGAGAATATCAGCCCCAGCATTTT
15	TRBV6-5	TRBJ2-5	TRBD1	.	CASRPGWGQQETQYF	TGTGCCAGCAGGCCAGGCTGGGGACAGCAAGAGACCCAGTACTTC
15	TRBV11-3	TRBJ2-5	TRBD1	once	CASSIAGTAFETQYF	TGTGCCAGCAGCATCGCCGGGACAGCCTTCGAGACCCAGTACTTC
19	TRBV18	TRBJ2-2	TRBD2	.	CASSLYPVASGVNTGELFF	TGTGCCAGCTCACTATACCCCGTGGCTAGCGGGGTGAACACCGGGGAGCTGTTTTTT
16	TRBV6-1	TRBJ2-7	TRBD1	.	CASSARDRVVFFEQYF	TGTGCCAGCAGTGCTAGGGACAGGGTAGTGTTTTTCGAGCAGTACTTC
13	TRBV20-1	TRBJ2-1	.	.	CSASSGKVNEQFF	TGCAGTGCTAGTTCCGGGAAGGTGAATGAGCAGTTCTTC
12	TRBV30	TRBJ1-2	.	.	CARYGTNYGYTF	TGTGCCCGGTACGGGACAAATTATGGCTACACCTTC
14	TRBV6-5	TRBJ2-3	TRBD2	.	CASIAGVSTDTQYF	TGTGCCAGTATAGCGGGGGTCAGCACAGATACGCAGTATTTT
15	TRBV6-1	TRBJ2-1	TRBD2	.	CASSEGPLAGNEQFF	TGTGCCAGCAGTGAAGGTCCACTAGCGGGGAATGAGCAGTTCTTC
16	TRBV18	TRBJ2-6	.	once	CASSQNQGSGANVLTF	TGTGCCAGCTCGCAAAATCAGGGGTCTGGGGCCAACGTCCTGACTTTC
14	TRBV7-9	TRBJ1-1	.	.	CATSIPTVNTEAFF	TGTGCCACCTCAATACCGACAGTTAACACTGAAGCTTTCTTT
12	TRBV19	TRBJ1-1	TRBD1	.	CATSIVGQKAFF	TGTGCCACCAGTATAGTGGGACAGAAAGCTTTCTTT
15	TRBV6-2/TRBV6-3	TRBJ2-7	.	.	CASSYRLSGSYEQYF	TGTGCCAGCAGTTACCGCCTTAGCGGAAGCTACGAGCAGTACTTC
15	TRBV6-6	TRBJ2-2	TRBD2	.	CASSDSGRDPGELFF	TGTGCCAGCAGCGATAGCGGGAGGGACCCCGGGGAGCTGTTTTTT
14	TRBV18	TRBJ2-7	.	.	CASSHSGSSYEQYF	TGTGCCAGCTCACACTCCGGGAGCTCCTACGAGCAGTACTTC
15	TRBV10-3	TRBJ2-1	.	.	CAISESQRVAAEQFF	TGTGCCATCAGTGAGTCCCAGAGGGTAGCCGCTGAGCAGTTCTTC
16	TRBV21-1	TRBJ1-3	.	.	CASSNRRQNSGNTIYF	TGTGCCAGCAGCAATCGGAGGCAGAACTCTGGAAACACCATATATTTT
13	TRBV10-2	TRBJ2-1	TRBD2	.	CASSPGGRYEQFF	TGCGCCAGCAGTCCGGGAGGCCGGTATGAGCAGTTCTTC
15	TRBV7-9	TRBJ1-4	.	.	CASSPDLRQNEKLFF	TGTGCCAGCAGCCCAGACCTGAGGCAAAATGAAAAACTGTTTTTT